This T cell receptor beta chain derives from a study of OX40 agonist ivuxolimab in advanced cancers. The trim removed 4 bases at V and 2 bases at J, leaving 5 bases unmatched. Germline lookup yields CDR1 MNHNY and CDR2 SVGAGI (reference sequence). This CDR3 has 14 residues. Libraries were prepared by immunoSEQ multiplex PCR; TCRdb keeps only in-frame clonotypes and omits some of them. The sample lists 55,000 to 85,000 clones, just over 85% occurring once. The receptor's source is an adult with an advanced solid tumor such as melanoma, head and neck, liver or kidney cancer. The specimen comprised CD4+ or CD8+ T cells sorted from blood, sampled in a trial of the OX40 agonist ivuxolimab. The V and J genes are TRBV6-6 and TRBJ2-7; 7 bases are shared with TRBD1. For the CDR3, the DNA is TGTGCCAGCAGTTCCTTCACAGGGGCCTACGAGCAGTACTTC. Its protein product is CASSSFTGAYEQYF.